This T cell receptor beta chain derives from a study of cytomegalovirus exposure and HLA in healthy donors. Background on the study: Of the donors genotyped, several hundred in all, 65% to 90% fell in the Caucasian-associated ancestry cluster. Whole-study findings and limits: CMV serostatus was the sole immune exposure data available. In a later analysis, several top co-occurrence clusters appeared linked to parvovirus B19, influenza, CMV and Epstein-Barr virus.

The PCR used 60 Vbeta and 13 Jbeta primers. TCRdb's table, derived via immunoSEQ multiplex PCR, lists solely in-frame clones and lacks some. The data contain about 150,000 clones, roughly 84% of them seen just once; the ten biggest clones take up 2% to 2.5%. As to this clone: Its antigen is not known.

The material sequenced was PBMCs. This TCR came from a boy aged 2 to 10 in good health and CMV-seronegative.

The CDR3 DNA is TGTGCCAGCAGAGTTTCCTTTACCAGGGGCGAGCAGTACTTC. Translated: CASRVSFTRGEQYF. The chain employs TRBV28 and TRBJ2-7, with D perhaps matching TRBD1 (6 bases). The CDR3 runs to 14 residues. Germline assignment: CDR1 MDHEN and CDR2 SYDVKM. V was trimmed by 6 bases and J by 6 bases, leaving 18 bases between them.